The 5 T cell receptor beta chains given below trace back to one sample, sequenced in a study of blood T cells in healthy people across ages. Alongside a J-beta primer mix, a sample-barcoded 5' primer served in a second PCR lasting about 6 to 12 cycles. MiXCR, run by TCRdb on the 5' RACE reads, gives a single entry per CDR3 protein. The table shows about 580,000 distinct CDR3 sequences, with less than 60% occurring only once. Sequencing used blood. Every receptor here comes from a man older than 75 in good health.

J is TRBJ2-7 and V is TRBV7-2; 8 nucleotides align to TRBD2. V shed 4 bases, J shed 2 bases, and the junction held 7 bases outside the gene matches. The CDR3 is 15 amino acids. Germline CDR1 reads SGHTA; CDR2 reads FQGNSA. The CDR3 coding sequence is TGTGCCAGCAGCTCCCGACGGGGGGGAACCTACGAGCAGTACTTC. This encodes CASSSRRGGTYEQYF. Supplemented by reference TRBV7-2 and TRBJ2-7, the full variable domain reads GAGVSQSPSNKVTEKGKDVELRCDPISGHTALYWYRQSLGQGLEFLIYFQGNSAPDKSGLPSDRFSAERTGGSVSTLTIQRTQQEDSAVYLCASSSRRGGTYEQYFGPGTRLTVT.

V and J are TRBV20-1 and TRBJ2-5; tentative D call: TRBD2 (5 bases). Between the trimmed V and J ends, which lost 0 bases and 2 bases, there was a span of 16 bases. Germline V CDR1 and CDR2: DFQATT, SNEGSKA (reference sequence). CDR3 length: 16 amino acids. The CDR3 DNA reads as TGCAGTGCTAGAGACTGGCAGGAGGCCATTCAAGAGACCCAGTACTTC. Residues: CSARDWQEAIQETQYF.

The DNA for the CDR3 is TGCGCCAGCAGCCAAGATCTAGGGAACTCCTACAATGAGCAGTTCTTC. This sequence encodes CASSQDLGNSYNEQFF. The J gene is TRBJ2-1, the V gene TRBV4-3; no clear D gene. Germline V lookup: CDR1 LGHNA, CDR2 YSLEER. CDR3 size: 16 residues. Trimming removed 0 bases from V and 0 bases from J, with 9 bases in between.

As to this clonotype: A much bigger clone sits one base away, suggesting this may be a read error. The chain joins TRBV6-6 to TRBJ2-1; the D gene could be TRBD1 or TRBD2 (6 bases each). The DNA end lines up better with TRBJ2-7; the J call may be wrong. This CDR3 has 16 residues. Looked up from germline, CDR1 is MNHNY and CDR2 is SVGAGI (reference sequence). The CDR3 coding sequence is TGTGCCAGCAGCGATTCTCAGGGGAGGTTCGCCAATGAGCAGTACTTC. Protein: CASSDSQGRFANEQYF.

The gene calls are TRBV6-6 and TRBJ2-1; TRBD2 is a possible D gene (6 bases). The CDR3 loop spans 14 amino acids. Germline V lookup: CDR1 MNHNY, CDR2 SVGAGI (reference sequence). The ends were cut back, 5 bases at V and 7 bases at J, with 15 bases in the middle. The CDR3 protein is CASSTGRGGNEQFF. DNA of the CDR3: TGTGCCAGCAGTACCGGGCGGGGTGGGAATGAGCAGTTCTTC.